This T cell receptor beta chain was identified during a study of response to subunit inactivated influenza vaccine. General study points: It was the authors' suggestion that each seasonal influenza vaccination recruits few new T cells.

TCRdb reanalysed the RT-PCR reads using MiXCR and keeps one entry per CDR3 protein. This table has hundreds of thousands of distinct CDR3 sequences, less than 10% appearing once. This clonotype has ten or more counts. Its antigen is as yet unknown. The V gene's germline CDR1 is SGHRS and CDR2 YFSETQ. V gave up 4 bases and J gave up 2 bases, with 12 bases separating them. The CDR3 spans 15 residues. The chain has TRBV5-1 and TRBJ2-2; either TRBD1 or TRBD2 may fit D (5 bases each). The sequence derives from a man in his fifties or sixties who received an inactivated influenza vaccine. Sequences were derived from PBMCs from blood, sampled roughly 24 months after vaccination. Written as DNA, the CDR3 is TGCGCCAGCAGCCAGGTGGGACCAAACACCGGGGAGCTGTTTTTT. Its protein product is CASSQVGPNTGELFF.